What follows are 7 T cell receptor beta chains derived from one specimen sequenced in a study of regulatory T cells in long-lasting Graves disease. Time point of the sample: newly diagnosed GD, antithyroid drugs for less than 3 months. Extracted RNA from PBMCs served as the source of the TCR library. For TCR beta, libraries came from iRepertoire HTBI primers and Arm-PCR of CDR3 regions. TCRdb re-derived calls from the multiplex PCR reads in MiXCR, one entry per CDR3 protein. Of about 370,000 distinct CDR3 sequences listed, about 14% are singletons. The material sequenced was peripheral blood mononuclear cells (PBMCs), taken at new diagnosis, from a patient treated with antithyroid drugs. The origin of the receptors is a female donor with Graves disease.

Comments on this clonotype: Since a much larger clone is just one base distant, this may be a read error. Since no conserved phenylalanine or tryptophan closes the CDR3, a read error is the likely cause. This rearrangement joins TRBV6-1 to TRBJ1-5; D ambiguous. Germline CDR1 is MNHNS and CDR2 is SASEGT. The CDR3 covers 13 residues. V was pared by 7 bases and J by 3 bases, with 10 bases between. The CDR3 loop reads CASTRESNQPQHL. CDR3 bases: TGTGCCAGCACCCGGGAGTCCAATCAGCCCCAGCATCTT.

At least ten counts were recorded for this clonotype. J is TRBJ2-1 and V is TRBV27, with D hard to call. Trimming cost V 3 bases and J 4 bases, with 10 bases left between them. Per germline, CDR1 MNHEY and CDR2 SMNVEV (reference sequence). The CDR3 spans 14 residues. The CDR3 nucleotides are TGTGCCAGCAGTTTGTGGGCAGGTTACAATGAGCAGTTCTTC. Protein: CASSLWAGYNEQFF.

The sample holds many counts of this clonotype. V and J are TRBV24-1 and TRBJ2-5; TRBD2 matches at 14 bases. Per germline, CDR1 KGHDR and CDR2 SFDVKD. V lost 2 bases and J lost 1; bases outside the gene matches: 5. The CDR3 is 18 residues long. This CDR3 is CATSDSRTSGGTQETQYF. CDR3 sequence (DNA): TGTGCCACCAGTGATTCAAGGACTAGCGGGGGGACCCAAGAGACCCAGTACTTC.

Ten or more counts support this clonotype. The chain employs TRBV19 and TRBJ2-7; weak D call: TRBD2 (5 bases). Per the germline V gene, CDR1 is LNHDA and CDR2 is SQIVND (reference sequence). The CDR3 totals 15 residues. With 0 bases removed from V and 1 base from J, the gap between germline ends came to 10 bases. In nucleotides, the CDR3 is TGTGCCAGTAGTATAGATCTCTGGGAGTCCTACGAGCAGTACTTC. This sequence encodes CASSIDLWESYEQYF.

This chain's CDR3 is CASSHLKGTSGTYNEQFF. The CDR3 region has the DNA TGTGCCAGCAGCCATCTAAAAGGAACTAGCGGCACCTACAATGAGCAGTTCTTC. J is TRBJ2-1 and V is TRBV14; TRBD2 matches 8 bases. Germline trimming cut 3 bases from V and 2 bases from J; bases unmatched to any gene: 12. The CDR3 has 18 residues. Germline V gene sequence: CDR1 SGHDN, CDR2 FVKESK.

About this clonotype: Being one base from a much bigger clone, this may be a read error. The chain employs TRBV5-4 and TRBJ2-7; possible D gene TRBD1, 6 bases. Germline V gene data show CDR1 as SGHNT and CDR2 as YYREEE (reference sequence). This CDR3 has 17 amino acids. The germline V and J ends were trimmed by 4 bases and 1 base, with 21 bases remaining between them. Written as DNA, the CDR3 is TGTGCCAGCAGCGGGGACACCCTCTTACGTGGATCCTACGAGCAGTACTTC. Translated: CASSGDTLLRGSYEQYF.

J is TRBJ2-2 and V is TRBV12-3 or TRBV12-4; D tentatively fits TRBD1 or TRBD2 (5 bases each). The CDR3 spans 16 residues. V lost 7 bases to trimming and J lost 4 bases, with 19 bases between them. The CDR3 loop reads CASTLDRGQATGELFF. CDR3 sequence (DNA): TGTGCCAGCACGTTAGACCGGGGCCAGGCCACCGGGGAGCTGTTTTTT.